This TCR beta chain originates from a study of vaccination effects on CD4 cells after COVID-19. Before sequencing took place, the ViraFEST assay used viral peptide pools to expand antigen-specific CD4+ T cells. Cells that had been cultured for ten to eleven days were the source of isolated CD4+ T cells. Profiled with immunoSEQ multiplex PCR; TCRdb holds only in-frame clones, not every one. The profile shows about 79,000 clones, roughly four fifths of them singletons. Comment on this clone: Antigen: not known.

The germline CDR1 and CDR2 sequences are MNHEY and SVGAGI. The CDR3 is 15 residues long. The V end was cut by 5 bases, the J end by 3 bases, with 16 bases between. The specimen was CD4+ T cells from PBMCs cultured with HCoV-229E spike peptides, collected before COVID-19 vaccination. This TCR was sampled from a human donor who received a COVID-19 vaccine. The chain recombines TRBV6-5 with TRBJ2-5, with a tentative D call TRBD2 (6 bases). CDR3 region: CASSRPGLFKETQYF. CDR3 DNA: TGTGCCAGCAGTAGACCGGGACTCTTTAAAGAGACCCAGTACTTC.